One sample yielded the 26 T cell receptor beta chains listed below, sequenced in a study of T cells expressing NK-cell markers. TCRdb re-called the 5' RACE reads and shows each CDR3 protein once, DNA omitted. The table for this sample gives just under 150,000 distinct CDR3 sequences. The sequencing sample was made of blood T cells: a sorted CD56 or NKG2C T cell subset, CD4+ or CD8+ T cells, or bulk PBMC T cells (not recorded which). Every receptor here comes from a man aged 18 to 29 in good health.

The V call is TRBV6-1, the J call TRBJ2-1; checking the TCRdb D call of TRBD2 is not possible without DNA. Germline-derived CDR1 and CDR2 are MNHNS and SASEGT. The CDR3 is made up of 15 amino acids. CDR3 region: CASSELAGVRDEQFF.

The chain carries TRBV12-3 or TRBV12-4 and TRBJ1-1; TCRdb selects TRBD1, and the lack of DNA leaves this call unchecked. There are 14 residues in the CDR3. The chain's CDR3 is CASSLEGGNTEAFF.

The chain combines TRBV6-5 with TRBJ2-2. CDR1 is MNHEY, CDR2 SVGAGI, per germline. The CDR3 covers 16 residues. The CDR3 protein is CASSYDRRSNTGELFF.

The chain uses TRBV12-3 or TRBV12-4 and TRBJ2-2; TCRdb selects TRBD2, and the lack of DNA leaves this call unchecked. The CDR3 totals 16 residues. CDR3 amino acids: CASSSGLAGVGGELFF.

The rearrangement joins TRBV6-2 or TRBV6-3 to TRBJ2-7; TCRdb outputs TRBD1, but without DNA this stays unchecked. This CDR3 has 14 residues. CDR1 is MNHEY, CDR2 SVGEGT, per germline. The CDR3 loop reads CASRASWTDYEQYF.

V is TRBV9 and J is TRBJ2-7; the D gene TCRdb calls, TRBD1, cannot be checked with no DNA. CDR1 is SGDLS, CDR2 YYNGEE, per germline. The CDR3 covers 16 residues. The CDR3 is CASSVAGQGLFYEQYF.

The chain employs TRBV11-2 and TRBJ1-2; with no DNA, the TCRdb D assignment of TRBD1 cannot be verified. Germline V gene sequence: CDR1 SGHAT, CDR2 FQNNGV. The CDR3 has 11 amino acids. The CDR3 reads CASTQGVGYTF.

V and J are TRBV18 and TRBJ2-1; no DNA is available, so the TRBD2 call from TCRdb remains unchecked. Germline lookup yields CDR1 KGHSH and CDR2 LQKENI. The CDR3 has 15 residues. CDR3 amino acids: CASSLSVTADNEQFF.

This chain connects TRBV24-1 to TRBJ2-2; TCRdb gives TRBD2 as the D gene, but with no DNA this cannot be confirmed. The CDR3 has 16 residues. The V gene's germline CDR1 is KGHDR and CDR2 SFDVKD. The CDR3 region is CATSDLKGAGAGELFF.

This chain links TRBV6-6 with TRBJ1-3; TCRdb's D call, TRBD1, is unchecked because there is no DNA. CDR1 MNHNY and CDR2 SVGAGI come from the germline V gene (reference sequence). The CDR3 contains 13 residues. The chain's CDR3 is CASSFPGVDTIYF.

The gene calls are TRBV2 and TRBJ2-1. CDR3 length: 12 residues. CDR1 and CDR2 from the germline V gene are SNHLY and FYNNEI. The CDR3 sequence: CAGGGGINEQFF.

This sequence joins TRBV7-8 and TRBJ2-5; the D call from TCRdb, TRBD1, cannot be confirmed without DNA. In germline, CDR1 is SGHVS, CDR2 FQNEAQ. The CDR3 loop spans 12 amino acids. The CDR3 loop is CATTTGEETQYF.

V usage is TRBV4-1 and J usage is TRBJ2-1. Germline V gene lookup returns CDR1 MGHRA and CDR2 YSYEKL. The CDR3 is made up of 17 amino acids. Here the CDR3 reads CASSQDPGAGTYNEQFF.

The genes are TRBV12-3 or TRBV12-4 and TRBJ2-3; TCRdb proposes TRBD2, but this gene call is untestable without DNA. This CDR3 is 14 amino acids long. CDR3 in amino acids: CASTKGLFTDTQYF.

The V and J genes are TRBV29-1 and TRBJ2-2. CDR3 size: 11 residues. Germline V gene data show CDR1 as SQVTM and CDR2 as ANQGSEA. The CDR3 spells CSVAGSGELFF.

The gene calls are TRBV6-1 and TRBJ1-1. Per the germline V gene, CDR1 is MNHNS and CDR2 is SASEGT. The CDR3 is made up of 15 amino acids. CDR3 sequence reads: CASSESTGVNTEAFF.

The genes are TRBV10-3 and TRBJ2-1; TCRdb's D call, TRBD2, is unchecked because there is no DNA. This CDR3 region has 14 residues. Germline lookup yields CDR1 ENHRY and CDR2 SYGVKD. The CDR3 is CAISTPLGPNEQFF.

The V call is TRBV7-9, the J call TRBJ1-3; TCRdb reports TRBD1, a call that lacks DNA to check it against. There are 17 residues in the CDR3. Germline values: CDR1 SEHNR, CDR2 FQNEAQ (reference sequence). The CDR3 spells CASSLVGDTLLGNTIYF.

The chain carries TRBV9 and TRBJ2-1; TCRdb selects TRBD2, and the lack of DNA leaves this call unchecked. This CDR3 contains 15 residues. Germline CDR1 SGDLS, CDR2 YYNGEE. This chain's CDR3 is CASTRLAGGWDEQFF.

J is TRBJ2-3 and V is TRBV19; the TCRdb D gene call, TRBD1, has no DNA to confirm it. Germline V gives CDR1 LNHDA, CDR2 SQIVND (reference sequence). CDR3 length: 15 amino acids. This CDR3 is CASSIRDLPTDTQYF.

The genes are TRBV5-6 and TRBJ2-2. The germline V gene encodes CDR1 SGHDT and CDR2 YYEEEE. The CDR3 sequence is 17 residues long. The CDR3 is CASSLRLGYANTGELFF. The variable domain in full, with the rest retrieved from reference TRBV5-6 and TRBJ2-2, is DAGVTQSPTHLIKTRGQQVTLRCSPKSGHDTVSWYQQALGQGPQFIFQYYEEEERQRGNFPDRFSGHQFPNYSSELNVNALLLGDSALYLCASSLRLGYANTGELFFGEGSRLTVL.

The chain has TRBV5-1 and TRBJ2-3; TCRdb's D call, TRBD2, is unchecked because there is no DNA. Germline values: CDR1 SGHRS, CDR2 YFSETQ. The CDR3 contains 14 residues. CDR3 in amino acids: CASSLGGSADTQYF.

This rearrangement joins TRBV27 to TRBJ2-1. CDR3 length equals 14 residues. Per the germline V gene, CDR1 is MNHEY and CDR2 is SMNVEV (reference sequence). This CDR3 is CASSLLENRNEQFF.

The chain uses TRBV6-2 or TRBV6-3 and TRBJ1-1; checking the TCRdb D call of TRBD1 is not possible without DNA. The CDR3 extends over 14 amino acids. Germline CDR1 reads MNHEY; CDR2 reads SVGEGT. The CDR3 is CASNLGGAGAEAFF.

This chain connects TRBV6-1 to TRBJ2-7; the TRBD1 assignment by TCRdb is unverifiable without DNA. Germline V gene lookup returns CDR1 MNHNS and CDR2 SASEGT. This CDR3 is built from 16 residues. This chain's CDR3 is CASSAWAGTGLREQYF.

J is TRBJ2-5 and V is TRBV12-3 or TRBV12-4; TCRdb selects TRBD1, and the lack of DNA leaves this call unchecked. CDR3 length equals 15 residues. CDR3 loop: CASTPEPGWEETQYF.